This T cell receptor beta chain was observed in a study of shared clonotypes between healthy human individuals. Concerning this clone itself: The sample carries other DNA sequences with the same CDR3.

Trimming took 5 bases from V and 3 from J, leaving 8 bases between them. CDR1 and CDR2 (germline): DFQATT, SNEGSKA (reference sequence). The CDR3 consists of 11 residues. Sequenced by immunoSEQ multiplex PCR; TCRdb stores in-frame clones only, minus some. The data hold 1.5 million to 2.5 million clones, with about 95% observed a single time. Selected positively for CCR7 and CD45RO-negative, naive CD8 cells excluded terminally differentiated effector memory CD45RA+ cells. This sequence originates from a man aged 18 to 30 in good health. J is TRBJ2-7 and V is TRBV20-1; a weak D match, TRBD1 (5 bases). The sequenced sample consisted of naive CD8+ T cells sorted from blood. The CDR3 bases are TGCAGTGCTCCGCAGGGCTACGAGCAGTACTTC. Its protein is CSAPQGYEQYF.